Shown below are 19 T cell receptor beta chains from a single sample sequenced in a study of technical replicates of blood from several donors. This table comes from immunoSEQ multiplex PCR, and its TCRdb copy is limited to in-frame clones, with some not included. The sample carries around 60,000 clones, about 91% recorded once. The sequenced material came from PBMCs. The receptors originated from a human donor in good health. Some clones in this sample may be carry-over from other donors' samples.

This chain joins TRBV9 and TRBJ2-5; 9 positions match TRBD2. CDR1 and CDR2 from the germline V gene are SGDLS and YYNGEE. The CDR3 contains 16 residues. V shed 0 bases, J shed 4 bases, and the junction held 7 bases outside the gene matches. The CDR3 DNA sequence: TGTGCCAGCAGCGTAGAAGCGGGAGGTATCGGAGAGACCCAGTACTTC. It specifies CASSVEAGGIGETQYF.

J is TRBJ2-7 and V is TRBV7-8; D not certain. CDR1 and CDR2 from the germline V gene are SGHVS and FQNEAQ. This CDR3 spans 12 amino acids. The V gene lost 10 bases and the J gene lost 4 bases, with 14 bases spanning the gap. The CDR3 nucleotides are TGTGCCACCCCTCCCATTAGATACGAGCAGTACTTC. This sequence encodes CATPPIRYEQYF.

In DNA, the CDR3 is TGCACCAGCAGTCCAGATGGTCGGGCCAACGTCCTGACTTTC. As protein: CTSSPDGRANVLTF. The chain couples TRBV1 to TRBJ2-6; the D call TRBD1 from the table was never checked on the DNA. TRBV1 is tagged as a pseudogene. The CDR3 contains 14 residues.

This chain links TRBV5-4 with TRBJ2-4; D may be TRBD2 (6 bases). The CDR3 has 15 amino acids. Germline values: CDR1 SGHNT, CDR2 YYREEE (reference sequence). V gave up 5 bases and J gave up 5 bases, with 17 bases separating them. CDR3 coding DNA: TGTGCCAGCAGGCAAGCGGGCTGGGCTGAAAACATTCAGTACTTC. It codes for CASRQAGWAENIQYF.

CDR3 DNA sequence: TGTGCCACCAATCTAGCGGGGAATGGAAATGAGCAGTTCTTC. Protein sequence: CATNLAGNGNEQFF. The chain has TRBV7-9 and TRBJ2-1; 9 positions match TRBD2. This CDR3 is built from 14 residues. Looked up from germline, CDR1 is SEHNR and CDR2 is FQNEAQ (reference sequence). Trimming removed 10 bases from V and 7 bases from J; junction bases left unmatched: 11. Variable domain in full (rest from reference TRBV7-9 and TRBJ2-1): DTGVSQNPRHKITKRGQNVTFRCDPISEHNRLYWYRQTLGQGPEFLTYFQNEAQLEKSRLLSDRFSAERPKGSFSTLEIQRTEQGDSAMYLCATNLAGNGNEQFFGPGTRLTVL.

This sequence joins TRBV7-9 and TRBJ1-3; tentative D call: TRBD1 (6 bases). Trimming shortened V by 5 bases and J by 0 bases, and 11 bases separated the two germline ends. This CDR3 has 15 residues. The V gene's germline CDR1 is SEHNR and CDR2 FQNEAQ (reference sequence). The CDR3 protein is CASSRDRPSGNTIYF. The DNA of the CDR3 is TGTGCCAGCAGCCGCGACAGGCCCTCTGGAAACACCATATATTTT. Full variable domain (outside the CDR3, taken from reference TRBV7-9 and TRBJ1-3): DTGVSQNPRHKITKRGQNVTFRCDPISEHNRLYWYRQTLGQGPEFLTYFQNEAQLEKSRLLSDRFSAERPKGSFSTLEIQRTEQGDSAMYLCASSRDRPSGNTIYFGEGSWLTVV.

The chain employs TRBV7-9 and TRBJ2-3, with a tentative D call TRBD1 (5 bases). Germline CDR1 reads SEHNR; CDR2 reads FQNEAQ (reference sequence). This CDR3 contains 15 residues. Trimming shortened V by 1 base and J by 4 bases, and 12 bases separated the two germline ends. This chain's CDR3 is CASSLVGLGADTQYF. CDR3 DNA sequence: TGTGCCAGCAGCTTAGTTGGGCTAGGGGCAGATACGCAGTATTTT. Full variable domain (rest looked up from reference TRBV7-9 and TRBJ2-3): DTGVSQNPRHKITKRGQNVTFRCDPISEHNRLYWYRQTLGQGPEFLTYFQNEAQLEKSRLLSDRFSAERPKGSFSTLEIQRTEQGDSAMYLCASSLVGLGADTQYFGPGTRLTVL.

The CDR3 loop is CASSIRDTFSSYNEQFF. The CDR3 region has the DNA TGTGCCAGTAGTATCCGGGACACCTTCAGCTCCTACAATGAGCAGTTCTTC. The chain couples TRBV19 to TRBJ2-1; a weak D match, TRBD1 (6 bases). The CDR3 has 17 residues. Germline V CDR1 and CDR2: LNHDA, SQIVND (reference sequence). V gave up 3 bases and J gave up 0 bases, with 15 bases separating them.

The rearrangement joins TRBV11-1 to TRBJ1-3, with D perhaps matching TRBD1 (6 bases). The CDR3 is 16 residues long. Germline V gives CDR1 SGHAT, CDR2 FQDESV (reference sequence). V gave up 2 bases and J gave up 0 bases, with 11 bases separating them. The CDR3 spells CASSLRTGNSGNTIYF. The CDR3 DNA follows: TGTGCCAGCAGCTTAAGAACAGGGAACTCTGGAAACACCATATATTTT.

The V and J genes are TRBV5-4 and TRBJ2-7; D is perhaps TRBD2 (6 bases). Germline V gives CDR1 SGHNT, CDR2 YYREEE (reference sequence). Trimming took off 4 bases at V and 6 bases at J, with 17 bases between the two ends. The CDR3 runs to 14 residues. The CDR3 region has the DNA TGTGCCAGCAGCCATGGGGAGGTGTCGGGCGAGCAGTACTTC. It is translated as CASSHGEVSGEQYF.

The chain joins TRBV18 to TRBJ1-4; D is perhaps TRBD1 (6 bases). Trimming pared 3 bases from V and 5 bases from J, leaving 16 bases between. The CDR3 consists of 16 residues. Germline CDR1 reads KGHSH; CDR2 reads LQKENI. CDR3 coding DNA: TGTGCCAGCTCACCGCGACCGAGGGGGGGAAATGAAAAACTGTTTTTT. Protein: CASSPRPRGGNEKLFF.

CDR3 sequence reads: CASSGRGGEKNIQYF. DNA for the CDR3: TGTGCCAGCAGCGGAAGAGGGGGGGAAAAAAACATTCAGTACTTC. This chain uses TRBV9 with TRBJ2-4, with D maybe TRBD2 (7 bases). CDR3 length: 15 amino acids. The ends were cut back, 3 bases at V and 4 bases at J, with 14 bases in the middle. From germline, CDR1 is SGDLS and CDR2 YYNGEE.

V usage is TRBV9 and J usage is TRBJ2-3, with TRBD2 matching over 10 bases. Unmatched junction bases numbered 11, after V lost 4 bases and J lost 0 bases. The CDR3 is 18 amino acids. Germline assignment: CDR1 SGDLS and CDR2 YYNGEE. Here the CDR3 reads CASSPPRGTSESTDTQYF. CDR3 DNA sequence: TGTGCCAGCAGCCCACCTAGGGGGACTAGCGAGAGCACAGATACGCAGTATTTT.

This clone was recorded a few times. The J gene is TRBJ1-1, the V gene TRBV5-1, with unresolved D. The CDR3 contains 14 residues. The germline gives CDR1 SGHRS, CDR2 YFSETQ. Between the trimmed V and J ends, which lost 0 bases and 10 bases, there was a span of 16 bases. For the CDR3, the DNA is TGCGCCAGCAGCTTGGGCCGAAACCCAGGTTCAGCTTTCTTT. Residues: CASSLGRNPGSAFF. Supplemented by reference TRBV5-1 and TRBJ1-1, the full variable domain reads KAGVTQTPRYLIKTRGQQVTLSCSPISGHRSVSWYQQTPGQGLQFLFEYFSETQRNKGNFPGRFSGRQFSNSRSEMNVSTLELGDSALYLCASSLGRNPGSAFFGQGTRLTVV.

The chain joins TRBV13 to TRBJ2-7; 12 positions match TRBD1. CDR3 length equals 15 residues. J lost 4 bases, V lost 6 bases, and 7 bases had no gene match. Germline assignment: CDR1 PRHDT and CDR2 FYEKMQ (reference sequence). CDR3 loop: CASSSRDRGPYEQYF. CDR3 in DNA: TGTGCCAGCAGTTCCCGGGACAGGGGGCCTTACGAGCAGTACTTC.

The gene calls are TRBV13 and TRBJ2-2; TRBD1 is a possible D gene (6 bases). CDR3 length equals 15 residues. Germline V gene data show CDR1 as PRHDT and CDR2 as FYEKMQ (reference sequence). V was trimmed by 6 bases and J by 1 base, leaving 12 bases between them. The CDR3 protein is CASRGGQRNTGELFF. CDR3 sequence (DNA): TGTGCCAGCAGAGGCGGACAGAGGAACACCGGGGAGCTGTTTTTT.

The rearrangement uses TRBV7-9 and TRBJ1-2; the D is unclear. Germline loops: CDR1 SEHNR, CDR2 FQNEAQ (reference sequence). The V end was cut by 5 bases, the J end by 7 bases, with 14 bases between. The CDR3 is 13 amino acids. For the CDR3, the DNA is TGTGCCAGCAGCCCTAGCAGTTGGCTTGGCTACACCTTC. The encoded protein is CASSPSSWLGYTF.

V usage is TRBV7-3 and J usage is TRBJ2-6, with 7 positions matching TRBD2. Germline lookup yields CDR1 SGHTA and CDR2 FQGTGA. The length of the CDR3 is 17 residues. After removal of 5 bases from V and 0 bases from J, the junction contained 7 bases not matched to a gene. For the CDR3, the DNA is TGTGCCAGCAGCCCCCCGGGGGGTAGCTCTGGGGCCAACGTCCTGACTTTC. Encoded protein: CASSPPGGSSGANVLTF. The full variable domain, its missing parts supplied by reference TRBV7-3 and TRBJ2-6, is GAGVSQTPSNKVTEKGKYVELRCDPISGHTALYWYRQSLGQGPEFLIYFQGTGAADDSGLPNDRFFAVRPEGSVSTLKIQRTERGDSAVYLCASSPPGGSSGANVLTFGAGSRLTVL.

The chain has TRBV7-9 and TRBJ2-5, with a tentative D call TRBD1 (6 bases). CDR1 is SEHNR and CDR2 is FQNEAQ in the germline V gene (reference sequence). This CDR3 is built from 15 residues. V lost 5 bases and J 4 bases, leaving 17 bases between the germline ends. The CDR3 protein is CASSHRADSRETQYF. CDR3 nucleotides: TGTGCCAGCAGCCACAGGGCCGACTCGCGAGAGACCCAGTACTTC.